This T cell receptor beta chain originates from a study of blood T cell repertoires in COVID-19. Turning to the study itself: COVID-19 samples from acute and convalescent phases originated in the United States, Italy and Spain. Sources were T cells, B-cell-depleted T cells, or PBMCs; the material itself was cDNA or gDNA.

As processed by the authors: Estimates of nucleated cell counts were drawn from the amplification of reference gene primers. Method: immunoSEQ multiplex PCR; TCRdb's copy keeps in-frame clones and lacks some. V and J calls and clone size are as listed in that table; D and trimming were resolved from the DNA. The sample has 90,000 to 100,000 clones, roughly 88% seen once. The CDR3 runs to 16 residues. This clone was observed once. Sequences were obtained from peripheral blood. The sequence was obtained from a human donor in a cohort sampled during active COVID-19. The rearrangement uses TRBV21-1 and TRBJ2-7; TRBD2, as called in the table, went unchecked against the DNA. TRBV21-1 is shown as a pseudogene. Here the CDR3 DNA reads TGTGCCAGCAGCTTTGGGGCGACTAGCGGCTACTACGAGCAGTACTTC. This encodes CASSFGATSGYYEQYF.